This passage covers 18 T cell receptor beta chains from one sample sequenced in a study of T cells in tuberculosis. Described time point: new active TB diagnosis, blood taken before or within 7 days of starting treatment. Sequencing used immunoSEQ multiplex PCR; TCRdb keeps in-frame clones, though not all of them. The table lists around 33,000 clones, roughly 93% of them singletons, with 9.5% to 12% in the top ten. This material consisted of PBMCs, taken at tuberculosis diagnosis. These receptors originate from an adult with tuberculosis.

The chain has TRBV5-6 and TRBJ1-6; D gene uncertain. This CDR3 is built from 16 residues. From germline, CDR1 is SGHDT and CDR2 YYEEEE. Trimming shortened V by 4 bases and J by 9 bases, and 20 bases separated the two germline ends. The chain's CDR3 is CASSPRVSVSGSPLHF. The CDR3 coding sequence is TGTGCCAGCAGCCCCAGAGTCTCAGTCAGCGGTTCACCCCTCCACTTT.

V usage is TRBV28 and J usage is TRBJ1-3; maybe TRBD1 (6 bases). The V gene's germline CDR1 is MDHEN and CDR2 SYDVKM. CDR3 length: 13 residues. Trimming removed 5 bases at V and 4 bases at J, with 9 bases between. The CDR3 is CASSLDRGNTIYF. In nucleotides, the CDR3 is TGTGCCAGCAGTCTAGACAGGGGAAACACCATATATTTT. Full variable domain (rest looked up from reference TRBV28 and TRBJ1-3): DVKVTQSSRYLVKRTGEKVFLECVQDMDHENMFWYRQDPGLGLRLIYFSYDVKMKEKGDIPEGYSVSREKKERFSLILESASTNQTSMYLCASSLDRGNTIYFGEGSWLTVV.

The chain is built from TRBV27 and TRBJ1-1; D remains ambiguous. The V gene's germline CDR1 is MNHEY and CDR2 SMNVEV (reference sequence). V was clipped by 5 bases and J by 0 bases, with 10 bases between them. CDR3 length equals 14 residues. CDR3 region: CASSPYEMNTEAFF. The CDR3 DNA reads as TGTGCCAGCAGTCCCTACGAAATGAACACTGAAGCTTTCTTT.

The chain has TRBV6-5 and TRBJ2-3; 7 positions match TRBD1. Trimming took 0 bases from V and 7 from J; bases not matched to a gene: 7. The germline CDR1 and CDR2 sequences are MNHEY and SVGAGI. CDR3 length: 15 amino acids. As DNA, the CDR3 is TGTGCCAGCAGTTACTCTAGGGGCAGGGGGTATACGCAGTATTTT. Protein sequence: CASSYSRGRGYTQYF.

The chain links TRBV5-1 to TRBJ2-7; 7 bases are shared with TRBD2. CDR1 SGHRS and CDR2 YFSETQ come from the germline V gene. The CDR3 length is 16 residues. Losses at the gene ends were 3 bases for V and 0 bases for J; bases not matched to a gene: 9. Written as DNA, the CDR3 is TGCGCCAGCAGCTACTCCAGCGGGACGCCCTCCTACGAGCAGTACTTC. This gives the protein CASSYSSGTPSYEQYF. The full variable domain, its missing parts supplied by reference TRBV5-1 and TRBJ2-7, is KAGVTQTPRYLIKTRGQQVTLSCSPISGHRSVSWYQQTPGQGLQFLFEYFSETQRNKGNFPGRFSGRQFSNSRSEMNVSTLELGDSALYLCASSYSSGTPSYEQYFGPGTRLTVT.

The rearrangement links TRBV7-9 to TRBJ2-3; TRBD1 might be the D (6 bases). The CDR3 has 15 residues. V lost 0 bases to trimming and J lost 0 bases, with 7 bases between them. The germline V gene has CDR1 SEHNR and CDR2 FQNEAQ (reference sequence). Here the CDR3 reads CASSLARGSTDTQYF. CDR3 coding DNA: TGTGCCAGCAGCTTAGCTAGGGGGAGCACAGATACGCAGTATTTT.

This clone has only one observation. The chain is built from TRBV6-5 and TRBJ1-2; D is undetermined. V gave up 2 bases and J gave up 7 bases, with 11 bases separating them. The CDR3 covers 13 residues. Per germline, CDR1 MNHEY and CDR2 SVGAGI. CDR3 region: CASSYESRSGYTF. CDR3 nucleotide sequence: TGTGCCAGCAGTTACGAGTCCCGGAGTGGCTACACCTTC.

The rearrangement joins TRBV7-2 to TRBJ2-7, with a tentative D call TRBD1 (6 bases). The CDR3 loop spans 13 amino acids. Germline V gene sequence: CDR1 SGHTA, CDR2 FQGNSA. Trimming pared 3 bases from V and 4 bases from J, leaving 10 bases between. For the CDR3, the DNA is TGTGCCAGCAGCTTCCGACAGGTGTACGAGCAGTACTTC. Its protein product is CASSFRQVYEQYF.

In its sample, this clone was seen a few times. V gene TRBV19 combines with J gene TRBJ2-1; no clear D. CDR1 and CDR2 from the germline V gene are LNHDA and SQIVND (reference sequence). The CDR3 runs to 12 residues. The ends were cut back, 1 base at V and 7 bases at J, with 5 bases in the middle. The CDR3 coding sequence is TGTGCCAGTAGTATAGGAGGAAATGAGCAGTTCTTC. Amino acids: CASSIGGNEQFF.

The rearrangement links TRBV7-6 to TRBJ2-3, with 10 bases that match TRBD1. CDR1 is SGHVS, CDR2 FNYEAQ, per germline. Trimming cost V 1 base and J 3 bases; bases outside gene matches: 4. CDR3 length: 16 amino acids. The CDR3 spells CASSLERQGATDTQYF. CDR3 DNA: TGTGCCAGCAGCTTAGAGAGACAGGGGGCAACAGATACGCAGTATTTT.

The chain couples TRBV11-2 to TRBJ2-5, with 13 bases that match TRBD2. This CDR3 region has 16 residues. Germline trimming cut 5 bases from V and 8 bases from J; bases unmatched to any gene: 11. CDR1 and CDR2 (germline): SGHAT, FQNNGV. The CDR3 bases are TGTGCCAGCAGCCAACAACAAGGGACTAGCGGGGCCACCCAGTACTTC. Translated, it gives CASSQQQGTSGATQYF.

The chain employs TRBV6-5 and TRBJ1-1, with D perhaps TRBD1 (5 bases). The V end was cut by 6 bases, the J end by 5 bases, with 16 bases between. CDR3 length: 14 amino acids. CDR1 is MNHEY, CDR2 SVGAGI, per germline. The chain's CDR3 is CASRRGGERTEAFF. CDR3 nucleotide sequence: TGTGCCAGCAGACGGGGGGGAGAGAGGACTGAAGCTTTCTTT.

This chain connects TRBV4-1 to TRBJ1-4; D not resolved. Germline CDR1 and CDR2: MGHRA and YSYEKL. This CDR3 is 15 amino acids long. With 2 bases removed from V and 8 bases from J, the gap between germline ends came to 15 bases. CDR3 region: CASSQQYTSREKLFF. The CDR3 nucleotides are TGCGCCAGCAGCCAACAATACACCTCGCGGGAAAAACTGTTTTTT.

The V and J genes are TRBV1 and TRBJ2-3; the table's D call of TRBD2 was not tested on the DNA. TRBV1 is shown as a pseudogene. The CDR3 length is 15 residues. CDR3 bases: TGCACCAGCAGCCAAGATGCGGTGAGCACAGATACGCAGTATTTT. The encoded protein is CTSSQDAVSTDTQYF.

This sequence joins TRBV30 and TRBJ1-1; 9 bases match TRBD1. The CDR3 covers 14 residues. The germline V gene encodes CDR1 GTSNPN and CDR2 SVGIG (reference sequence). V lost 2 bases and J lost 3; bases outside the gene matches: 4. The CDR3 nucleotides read TGTGCCTGGAGTCACAGGGGGCCGGACACTGAAGCTTTCTTT. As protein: CAWSHRGPDTEAFF.

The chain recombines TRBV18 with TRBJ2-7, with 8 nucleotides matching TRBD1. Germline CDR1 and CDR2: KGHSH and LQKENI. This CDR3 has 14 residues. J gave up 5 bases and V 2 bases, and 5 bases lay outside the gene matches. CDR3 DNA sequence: TGTGCCAGCTCACCAGGACAGGGTACCCACGAGCAGTACTTC. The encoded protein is CASSPGQGTHEQYF. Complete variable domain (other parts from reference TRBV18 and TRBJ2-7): NAGVMQNPRHLVRRRGQEARLRCSPMKGHSHVYWYRQLPEEGLKFMVYLQKENIIDESGMPKERFSAEFPKEGPSILRIQQVVRGDSAAYFCASSPGQGTHEQYFGPGTRLTVT.

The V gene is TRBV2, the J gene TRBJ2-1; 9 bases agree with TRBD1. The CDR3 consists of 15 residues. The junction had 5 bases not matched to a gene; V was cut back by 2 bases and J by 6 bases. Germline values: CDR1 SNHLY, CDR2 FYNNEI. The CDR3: CASSERGTGINEQFF. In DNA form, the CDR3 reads TGTGCCAGCAGTGAACGAGGGACAGGGATCAATGAGCAGTTCTTC.

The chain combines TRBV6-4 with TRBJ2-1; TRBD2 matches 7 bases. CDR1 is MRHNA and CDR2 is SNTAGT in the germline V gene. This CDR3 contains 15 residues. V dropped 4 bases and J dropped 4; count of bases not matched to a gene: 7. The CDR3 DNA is TGTGCCAGCAGTGGGGATGGCGGGGGTTACAATGAGCAGTTCTTC. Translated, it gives CASSGDGGGYNEQFF.